One and the same sample provided the 18 T cell receptor beta chains below, sequenced in a study of cytomegalovirus exposure and HLA in healthy donors. The PCR ran on 60 Vbeta and 13 Jbeta primers. TCRdb's table, derived via immunoSEQ multiplex PCR, lists solely in-frame clones and lacks some. The sample consists of 100,000 to 150,000 clones, roughly three quarters of them appearing once. The sequenced material came from PBMCs. The receptors were sampled from a woman aged 60 to 75 in good health and CMV-seronegative.

CDR3 in DNA: TGTGCCAGCAGCCAAGGGAGGCCGGCGGGTGGAAACACCATATATTTT. As protein: CASSQGRPAGGNTIYF. The chain couples TRBV4-2 to TRBJ1-3, with no clear D. Germline lookup yields CDR1 LGHNA and CDR2 YNFKEQ. This CDR3 is built from 16 residues. With 1 base removed from V and 3 bases from J, the gap between germline ends came to 13 bases.

The chain has TRBV6-1 and TRBJ1-4; D may be TRBD1 (6 bases). This CDR3 is 16 amino acids long. The germline V gene has CDR1 MNHNS and CDR2 SASEGT. V shed 3 bases and J shed 0 bases, with 11 bases lying between them. The CDR3 spells CASSEPGHPTNEKLFF. DNA for the CDR3: TGTGCCAGCAGTGAGCCGGGACACCCAACTAATGAAAAACTGTTTTTT.

The J gene is TRBJ2-3, the V gene TRBV11-2; 9 nucleotides align to TRBD2. CDR1 is SGHAT, CDR2 FQNNGV, per germline. The CDR3 length is 17 residues. V dropped 2 bases and J dropped 3; count of bases not matched to a gene: 9. In nucleotides, the CDR3 is TGTGCCAGCAGCTTACGCGTAGCGGGGGTTGGGACAGATACGCAGTATTTT. This gives the protein CASSLRVAGVGTDTQYF.

The chain recombines TRBV7-2 with TRBJ2-1; 10 nucleotides line up with TRBD2. The CDR3 runs to 16 residues. CDR1 is SGHTA, CDR2 FQGNSA, per germline. J lost 4 bases, V lost 5 bases, and 8 bases had no gene match. Here the CDR3 reads CASSPNLLAGYNEQFF. CDR3 coding DNA: TGTGCCAGCAGCCCCAATCTACTAGCGGGGTACAATGAGCAGTTCTTC.

The chain couples TRBV10-1 to TRBJ2-7; D unclear. Germline CDR1 reads WNHNN; CDR2 reads SYGVQD (reference sequence). This CDR3 region has 13 residues. Deletions cut 5 bases from V and 4 bases from J, with 12 bases between. The CDR3 sequence is CASSRSTGYEQYF. Here the CDR3 DNA reads TGCGCCAGCAGTAGGAGCACCGGGTACGAGCAGTACTTC.

This clone was seen more than once but under ten times. The rearrangement uses TRBV2 and TRBJ1-2; a possible D gene is TRBD1 (5 bases). This CDR3 is 10 amino acids long. CDR1 is SNHLY and CDR2 is FYNNEI in the germline V gene. Between the trimmed V and J ends, which lost 6 bases and 9 bases, there was a span of 8 bases. The DNA for the CDR3 is TGTGCCAGCAGCAGGGAAAGCTACACCTTC. Translation: CASSRESYTF.

V gene TRBV4-1 combines with J gene TRBJ2-4, with D maybe TRBD2 (7 bases). The CDR3 is made up of 14 amino acids. Trimming took off 4 bases at V and 12 bases at J, with 19 bases between the two ends. CDR1 and CDR2 from the germline V gene are MGHRA and YSYEKL. The CDR3 DNA follows: TGCGCCAGCAGCCCACTGGGGGGGCGAGAGGCTCAGTACTTC. Its protein is CASSPLGGREAQYF.

J is TRBJ1-1 and V is TRBV7-3; D unresolved. Germline assignment: CDR1 SGHTA and CDR2 FQGTGA. The CDR3 covers 14 residues. Trimming took off 2 bases at V and 7 bases at J, with 14 bases between the two ends. CDR3 nucleotide sequence: TGTGCCAGCAGCTTAGTAGCGGGTCCCCATGAAGCTTTCTTT. This sequence encodes CASSLVAGPHEAFF.

This chain connects TRBV14 to TRBJ2-3; D gene uncertain. Trimming removed 1 base from V and 0 bases from J, with 14 bases in between. The germline CDR1 and CDR2 sequences are SGHDN and FVKESK. The CDR3 sequence is 17 residues long. The CDR3: CASSQGSVRPSTDTQYF. The CDR3 DNA follows: TGTGCCAGCAGCCAAGGATCCGTCAGGCCCAGCACAGATACGCAGTATTTT.

V and J are TRBV7-9 and TRBJ2-3; D possibly corresponds to TRBD1 (5 bases). Per the germline V gene, CDR1 is SEHNR and CDR2 is FQNEAQ (reference sequence). The CDR3 contains 15 residues. V was cut by 5 bases and J by 10 bases, with 22 bases left in between. The CDR3 here is CASSPASSGNRAQYF. CDR3 DNA: TGTGCCAGCAGCCCCGCTAGTTCAGGGAATCGCGCGCAGTATTTT. Full variable domain (outside the CDR3, taken from reference TRBV7-9 and TRBJ2-3): DTGVSQNPRHKITKRGQNVTFRCDPISEHNRLYWYRQTLGQGPEFLTYFQNEAQLEKSRLLSDRFSAERPKGSFSTLEIQRTEQGDSAMYLCASSPASSGNRAQYFGPGTRLTVL.

The CDR3 nucleotides read TGTGCCAGCAGTAGGAGGAAGACTAACATGAACACTGAAGCTTTCTTT. Its translation: CASSRRKTNMNTEAFF. The V and J genes are TRBV28 and TRBJ1-1; D is uncertain. V dropped 5 bases and J dropped 0 bases, with 16 bases sitting between them. The germline V gene encodes CDR1 MDHEN and CDR2 SYDVKM. The CDR3 is 16 residues long.

The chain couples TRBV6-5 to TRBJ2-1; 8 bases map to TRBD2. Losses at the gene ends were 4 bases for V and 9 bases for J; bases not matched to a gene: 14. Germline CDR1 MNHEY, CDR2 SVGAGI. The CDR3 loop spans 16 amino acids. The CDR3 region is CASSSLVAGSLSEQFF. The CDR3 nucleotides read TGTGCCAGCAGTTCCCTCGTAGCGGGGAGTTTAAGTGAGCAGTTCTTC.

The chain has TRBV28 and TRBJ1-2; D perhaps matches TRBD1 (6 bases). The V gene lost 6 bases and the J gene lost 6 bases, with 23 bases spanning the gap. Looked up from germline, CDR1 is MDHEN and CDR2 is SYDVKM. This CDR3 spans 16 amino acids. The CDR3 protein is CASRSLLGRQGHGYTF. The CDR3 region has the DNA TGTGCCAGCAGGTCCCTATTGGGACGCCAGGGGCATGGCTACACCTTC.

The chain links TRBV19 to TRBJ1-1, with 10 bases that match TRBD1. Germline values: CDR1 LNHDA, CDR2 SQIVND (reference sequence). There are 14 residues in the CDR3. Trimming at V came to 5 bases and at J to 8 bases, leaving 8 bases not matched to a gene. The CDR3 loop is CASSPGQGIWEAFF. In nucleotides, the CDR3 is TGTGCCAGTAGTCCGGGACAGGGGATTTGGGAAGCTTTCTTT. Drawing the rest from reference TRBV19 and TRBJ1-1, the complete variable domain is DGGITQSPKYLFRKEGQNVTLSCEQNLNHDAMYWYRQDPGQGLRLIYYSQIVNDFQKGDIAEGYSVSREKKESFPLTVTSAQKNPTAFYLCASSPGQGIWEAFFGQGTRLTVV.

The chain recombines TRBV4-1 with TRBJ1-2; possible D gene TRBD1, 6 bases. V lost 4 bases and J lost 3, with 9 bases in between. Per the germline V gene, CDR1 is MGHRA and CDR2 is YSYEKL. The CDR3 spans 13 residues. CDR3 coding DNA: TGCGCCAGCAGCCCGGGGACATACTATGGCTACACCTTC. Translating it yields CASSPGTYYGYTF.

This chain connects TRBV6-5 to TRBJ1-1; D uncertain. This CDR3 is built from 14 residues. Germline CDR1 and CDR2: MNHEY and SVGAGI. Trimming removed 1 base from V and 2 bases from J, with 8 bases in between. The CDR3 region has the DNA TGTGCCAGCAGTTACTTACAGAAAAACACTGAAGCTTTCTTT. It is translated as CASSYLQKNTEAFF.

This clone was seen only once. V and J are TRBV18 and TRBJ2-7; D is uncertain. CDR1 and CDR2 from the germline V gene are KGHSH and LQKENI. Trimming took 2 bases from V and 6 from J, leaving 8 bases between them. This CDR3 has 12 amino acids. The CDR3 here is CASSPTGPEQYF. DNA for the CDR3: TGTGCCAGCTCACCAACTGGGCCCGAGCAGTACTTC.

J is TRBJ2-7 and V is TRBV7-9; 9 bases match TRBD1. CDR1 SEHNR and CDR2 FQNEAQ come from the germline V gene (reference sequence). V shed 5 bases and J 2 bases; nucleotides not matched to a gene: 4. The CDR3 loop spans 14 amino acids. The CDR3 sequence: CASSQQGATYEQYF. CDR3 sequence (DNA): TGTGCCAGCAGCCAACAGGGGGCAACCTACGAGCAGTACTTC.